Presented here are 16 T cell receptor beta chains from one specimen sequenced in a study of blood T cell repertoires in COVID-19. TCRdb's table, derived via immunoSEQ multiplex PCR, lists solely in-frame clones and lacks some. In the table there are fewer than 700,000 clones, 85% to 90% of which are singletons. Sequenced: peripheral blood. The receptor source for this set is a woman aged 45-65 years with COVID-19, enrolled during active disease.

As concerns this clone: Germline is not matched at one junction end, which may reflect a read error. The rearrangement uses TRBV5-1 and TRBJ1-6, with TRBD1 matching 7 bases. This CDR3 comprises 16 residues. Germline CDR1 reads SGHRS; CDR2 reads YFSETQ. CDR3 sequence: CASSEGGGSNNSPLHF. The CDR3 DNA reads TGCGCCAGCAGCGAAGGAGGGGGCTCCAATAATTCACCCCTCCACTTT. Complete variable domain (other parts from reference TRBV5-1 and TRBJ1-6): KAGVTQTPRYLIKTRGQQVTLSCSPISGHRSVSWYQQTPGQGLQFLFEYFSETQRNKGNFPGRFSGRQFSNSRSEMNVSTLELGDSALYLCASSEGGGSNNSPLHFGNGTRLTVT.

This sequence joins TRBV19 and TRBJ2-2; 9 bases align to TRBD1. CDR1 LNHDA and CDR2 SQIVND come from the germline V gene (reference sequence). With 5 bases clipped from V and 5 bases from J, the junction kept 6 bases outside the gene matches. This CDR3 region has 15 residues. CDR3 amino acids: CASSLTGGFTGELFF. The CDR3, as DNA: TGTGCCAGTAGTCTCACAGGGGGCTTTACCGGGGAGCTGTTTTTT.

DNA for the CDR3: TGTGCCAGCAGTTACGAAGGACAGGGGAACTATGGCTACACCTTC. Protein: CASSYEGQGNYGYTF. V and J are TRBV6-5 and TRBJ1-2; 9 bases match TRBD1. The CDR3 sequence is 15 residues long. Germline CDR1 is MNHEY and CDR2 is SVGAGI. V was pared by 2 bases and J by 2 bases, with 3 bases of the junction left unmatched.

This chain joins TRBV5-5 and TRBJ1-2, with D uncertain. The CDR3 has 14 residues. V lost 0 bases and J lost 4, with 10 bases in between. CDR1 SGHKS and CDR2 YYEKEE come from the germline V gene (reference sequence). The CDR3 here is CASSLVLGPYGYTF. Written as DNA, the CDR3 is TGTGCCAGCAGCTTGGTTCTGGGCCCCTATGGCTACACCTTC. Drawing the rest from reference TRBV5-5 and TRBJ1-2, the complete variable domain is DAGVTQSPTHLIKTRGQQVTLRCSPISGHKSVSWYQQVLGQGPQFIFQYYEKEERGRGNFPDRFSARQFPNYSSELNVNALLLGDSALYLCASSLVLGPYGYTFGSGTRLTVV.

The rearrangement joins TRBV7-2 to TRBJ1-1; 9 nucleotides align to TRBD1. Germline V gene data show CDR1 as SGHTA and CDR2 as FQGNSA. This CDR3 comprises 16 residues. J lost 0 bases, V lost 5 bases, and 7 bases had no gene match. The CDR3 DNA is TGTGCCAGCAGCGCACCGGGACAGGGACTGAACACTGAAGCTTTCTTT. Its translation: CASSAPGQGLNTEAFF.

The table lists this clone with a count of one. The chain uses TRBV18 and TRBJ2-3; D gene unclear. The CDR3 extends over 13 amino acids. Germline CDR1 reads KGHSH; CDR2 reads LQKENI. V lost 6 bases and J 6 bases, leaving 13 bases between the germline ends. DNA of the CDR3: TGTGCCAGCTCGGCAGGCCATCCGGATACGCAGTATTTT. Encoded protein: CASSAGHPDTQYF.

V and J are TRBV12-3 or TRBV12-4 and TRBJ2-7; perhaps TRBD2 as D (6 bases). V lost 5 bases to trimming and J lost 7 bases, with 15 bases between them. This CDR3 comprises 13 residues. The CDR3 loop is CASSLGNSGEQYF. The CDR3, as DNA: TGTGCCAGCAGTCTGGGAAACAGCGGGGAGCAGTACTTC.

The sample holds one count of this clone. The genes are TRBV3-1 (or the pseudogene TRBV3-2) and TRBJ1-1; perhaps TRBD1 as D (5 bases). The V end lost 1 base, the J end lost 5 bases, and 8 bases lay between the germline ends. In germline, CDR1 is LGHDT, CDR2 YNNKEL (reference sequence). CDR3 length equals 13 residues. The CDR3: CASSQAQGTEAFF. CDR3 nucleotides: TGTGCCAGCAGCCAAGCTCAGGGAACTGAAGCTTTCTTT.

The chain employs TRBV3-1 (or the pseudogene TRBV3-2) and TRBJ2-7, with 8 bases lining up with TRBD1. The V segment lost 4 bases and the J segment 3 bases; nucleotides outside the gene matches: 8. The germline V gene has CDR1 LGHDT and CDR2 YNNKEL (reference sequence). The CDR3 has 15 amino acids. CDR3 residues: CASSPRQGHLYEQYF. The CDR3 DNA follows: TGTGCCAGCAGCCCGCGACAGGGGCATCTCTACGAGCAGTACTTC.

This chain uses TRBV10-2 with TRBJ1-1, with 12 bases aligning to TRBD1. The CDR3 consists of 15 residues. After removal of 10 bases from V and 3 bases from J, the junction contained 9 bases not matched to a gene. Germline V lookup: CDR1 WSHSY, CDR2 SAAADI. Here the CDR3 DNA reads TGCGCCACCATGGGACAGGGGGCTATTGACACTGAAGCTTTCTTT. Amino acids: CATMGQGAIDTEAFF.

The V and J genes are TRBV19 and TRBJ2-7, with a weak D call TRBD1 (6 bases). From germline, CDR1 is LNHDA and CDR2 SQIVND (reference sequence). The CDR3 consists of 16 residues. Trimming left V 5 bases short and J 2 bases short, with 19 bases between. Here the CDR3 DNA reads TGTGCCAGTAGTCCCAGATCCGGGACAAAGGCCTACGAGCAGTACTTC. Residues: CASSPRSGTKAYEQYF.

This chain links TRBV11-2 with TRBJ2-7; D is possibly TRBD1 (6 bases). Trimming took 1 base from V and 5 from J, leaving 12 bases between them. Per the germline V gene, CDR1 is SGHAT and CDR2 is FQNNGV. The CDR3 totals 14 residues. The CDR3 DNA follows: TGTGCCAGCAGCTTAGGGACAGCTTCAGACGAGCAGTACTTC. It yields the protein CASSLGTASDEQYF. Complete variable domain (other parts from reference TRBV11-2 and TRBJ2-7): EAGVAQSPRYKIIEKRQSVAFWCNPISGHATLYWYQQILGQGPKLLIQFQNNGVVDDSQLPKDRFSAERLKGVDSTLKIQPAKLEDSAVYLCASSLGTASDEQYFGPGTRLTVT.

The CDR3 loop is CASSINSGLNSGNTIYF. The CDR3 DNA follows: TGTGCCAGTAGTATAAATTCGGGACTCAACTCTGGAAACACCATATATTTT. The V gene is TRBV19, the J gene TRBJ1-3, with a possible D match to TRBD1 (5 bases). The germline CDR1 and CDR2 sequences are LNHDA and SQIVND (reference sequence). This CDR3 is built from 17 residues. V was shortened by 2 bases and J by 0 bases, with 14 bases between the two germline ends.

The CDR3 DNA follows: TGTGCCAGTATTCAACCACGAGGGACAGACTACGAGCAGTACTTC. Amino acids: CASIQPRGTDYEQYF. The genes are TRBV19 and TRBJ2-7, with 7 nucleotides matching TRBD1. V dropped 7 bases and J dropped 3; count of bases not matched to a gene: 12. Germline CDR1 and CDR2: LNHDA and SQIVND (reference sequence). The CDR3 length is 15 residues.

The V call is TRBV19, the J call TRBJ1-1; D unresolved. Germline-derived CDR1 and CDR2 are LNHDA and SQIVND (reference sequence). V gave up 5 bases and J gave up 1 base, with 5 bases separating them. The CDR3 spans 12 residues. The DNA of the CDR3 is TGTGCCAGTAGTTCTACGAACACTGAAGCTTTCTTT. Its translation is CASSSTNTEAFF.

The chain employs TRBV18 and TRBJ1-4, with D possibly being TRBD1 (5 bases). Trimming took off 3 bases at V and 2 bases at J, with 13 bases between the two ends. CDR1 is KGHSH, CDR2 LQKENI, per germline. This CDR3 is built from 16 residues. The CDR3 loop is CASSPGQVKTNEKLFF. The CDR3 DNA is TGTGCCAGCTCACCGGGGCAGGTGAAGACTAATGAAAAACTGTTTTTT.